The T cell receptor beta chain described here comes from a study of T cells in Graves' hyperthyroidism and ophthalmopathy. General study points: Most thyroid-expanded clonotypes above 0.001 were also found in blood.

Each diagnosis was grounded in clinical symptoms, serum thyroxine and TRAb, thyroid ultrasound, and orbital computed tomography. The authors took PBMCs from over 8.5 ml fresh peripheral blood. TCR beta CDR3 regions were amplified from RNA. When the TCR CDR3 underwent first-round RT-PCR, the HTBI primer set was used. TCRdb used MiXCR to reprocess the multiplex PCR reads, holding one entry per CDR3 protein. In the table there are roughly 240,000 distinct CDR3 sequences, approximately 25% of which are singletons. Germline assignment: CDR1 SGHVS and CDR2 FNYEAQ. V was shortened by 2 bases and J by 5 bases, with 16 bases between the two germline ends. CDR3 size: 15 residues. This clonotype was seen a single time. As yet, its antigen is unknown.

The TCR sequence derives from a woman aged 40 to 55 with Graves' ophthalmopathy. The J gene is TRBJ2-7, the V gene TRBV7-6, with D perhaps TRBD2 (5 bases). Sample: blood. In DNA form, the CDR3 reads TGTGCCAGCAGCTTAAGGCGCTATTCGGAGGACGAGCAGTACTTC. Encoded protein: CASSLRRYSEDEQYF.